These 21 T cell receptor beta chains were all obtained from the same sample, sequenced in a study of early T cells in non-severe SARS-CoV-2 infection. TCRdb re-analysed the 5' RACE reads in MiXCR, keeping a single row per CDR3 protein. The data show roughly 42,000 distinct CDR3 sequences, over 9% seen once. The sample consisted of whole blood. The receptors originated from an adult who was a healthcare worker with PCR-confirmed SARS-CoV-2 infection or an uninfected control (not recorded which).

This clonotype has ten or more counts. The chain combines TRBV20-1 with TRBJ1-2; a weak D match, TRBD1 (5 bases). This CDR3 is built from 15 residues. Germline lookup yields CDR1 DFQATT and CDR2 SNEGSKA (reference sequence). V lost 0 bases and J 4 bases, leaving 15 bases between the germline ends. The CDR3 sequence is CSARDLRARGYGYTF. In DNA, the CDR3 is TGCAGTGCTAGAGATCTCAGGGCGCGGGGCTATGGCTACACCTTC.

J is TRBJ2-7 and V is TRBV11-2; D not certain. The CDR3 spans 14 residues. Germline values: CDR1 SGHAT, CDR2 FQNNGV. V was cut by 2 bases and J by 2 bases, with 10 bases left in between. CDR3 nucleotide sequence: TGTGCCAGCAGCTTAAGAAGGCACCCCTACGAGCAGTACTTC. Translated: CASSLRRHPYEQYF.

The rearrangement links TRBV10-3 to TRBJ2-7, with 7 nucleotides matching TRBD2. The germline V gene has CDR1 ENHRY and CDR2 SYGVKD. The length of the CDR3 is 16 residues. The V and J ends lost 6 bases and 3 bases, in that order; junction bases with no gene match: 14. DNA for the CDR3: TGTGCCATCAGCCAGAAATCGACTAGCTCTGGCTACGAGCAGTACTTC. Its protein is CAISQKSTSSGYEQYF.

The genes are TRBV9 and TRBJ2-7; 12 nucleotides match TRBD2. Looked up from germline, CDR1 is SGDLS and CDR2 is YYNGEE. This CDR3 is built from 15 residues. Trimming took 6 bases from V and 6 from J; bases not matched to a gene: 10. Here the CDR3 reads CASTRTLAGGGEQYF. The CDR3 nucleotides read TGTGCCAGCACCCGGACACTAGCGGGAGGAGGCGAGCAGTACTTC. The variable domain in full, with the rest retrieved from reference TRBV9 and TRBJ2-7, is DSGVTQTPKHLITATGQRVTLRCSPRSGDLSVYWYQQSLDQGLQFLIQYYNGEERAKGNILERFSAQQFPDLHSELNLSSLELGDSALYFCASTRTLAGGGEQYFGPGTRLTVT.

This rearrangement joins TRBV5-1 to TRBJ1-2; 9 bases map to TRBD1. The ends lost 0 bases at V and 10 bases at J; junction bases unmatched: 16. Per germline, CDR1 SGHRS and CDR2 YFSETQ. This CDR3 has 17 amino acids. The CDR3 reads CASSLAGLRDRARLYTF. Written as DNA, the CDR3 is TGCGCCAGCAGCTTGGCAGGTCTGCGGGACAGGGCCCGTCTCTACACCTTC.

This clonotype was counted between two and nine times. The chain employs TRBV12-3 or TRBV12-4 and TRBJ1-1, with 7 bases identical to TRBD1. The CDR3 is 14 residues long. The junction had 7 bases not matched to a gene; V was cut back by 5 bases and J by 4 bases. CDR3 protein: CASSPTGRATEAFF. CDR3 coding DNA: TGTGCCAGCAGTCCGACAGGGAGGGCCACTGAAGCTTTCTTT.

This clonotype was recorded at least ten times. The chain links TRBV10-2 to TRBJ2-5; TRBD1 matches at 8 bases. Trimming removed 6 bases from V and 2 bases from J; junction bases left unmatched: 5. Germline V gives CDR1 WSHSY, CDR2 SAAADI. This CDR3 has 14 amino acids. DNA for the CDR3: TGCGCCAGCAGCGAGACAGGGGCGCAAGAGACCCAGTACTTC. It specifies CASSETGAQETQYF.

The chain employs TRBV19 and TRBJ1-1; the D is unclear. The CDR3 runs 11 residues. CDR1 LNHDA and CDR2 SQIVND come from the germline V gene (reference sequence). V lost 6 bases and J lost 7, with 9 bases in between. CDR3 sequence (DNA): TGTGCCAGTAGGCGACGGAGTGAAGCTTTCTTT. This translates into CASRRRSEAFF.

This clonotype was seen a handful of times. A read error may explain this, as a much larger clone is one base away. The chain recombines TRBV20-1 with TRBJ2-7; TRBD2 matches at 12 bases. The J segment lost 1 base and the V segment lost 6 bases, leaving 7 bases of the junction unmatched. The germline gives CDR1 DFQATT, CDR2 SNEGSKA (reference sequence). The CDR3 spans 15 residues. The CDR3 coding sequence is TGCAGTGCCGTTGTACTAGCGGGAGGTTCCTACGAGCAGTACTTC. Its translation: CSAVVLAGGSYEQYF.

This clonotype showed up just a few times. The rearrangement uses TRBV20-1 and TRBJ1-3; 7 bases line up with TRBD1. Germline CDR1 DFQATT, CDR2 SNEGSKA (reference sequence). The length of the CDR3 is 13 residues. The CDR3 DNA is TGCAGGATTACCGGGACAGCTGGAAACACCATATATTTT. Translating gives CRITGTAGNTIYF.

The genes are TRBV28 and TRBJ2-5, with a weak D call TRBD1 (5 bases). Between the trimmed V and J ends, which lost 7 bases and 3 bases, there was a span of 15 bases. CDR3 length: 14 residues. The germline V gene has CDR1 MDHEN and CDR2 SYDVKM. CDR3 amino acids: CASKAQGGKETQYF. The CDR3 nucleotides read TGTGCCAGCAAAGCCCAGGGCGGAAAAGAGACCCAGTACTTC.

The CDR3: CASSQDPDPNTEAFF. The CDR3 DNA sequence: TGCGCCAGCAGCCAAGATCCGGATCCGAACACTGAAGCTTTCTTT. The J gene is TRBJ1-1, the V gene TRBV4-1; no clear D. With 0 bases removed from V and 1 base from J, the gap between germline ends came to 9 bases. The CDR3 is 15 amino acids. Germline CDR1 MGHRA, CDR2 YSYEKL.

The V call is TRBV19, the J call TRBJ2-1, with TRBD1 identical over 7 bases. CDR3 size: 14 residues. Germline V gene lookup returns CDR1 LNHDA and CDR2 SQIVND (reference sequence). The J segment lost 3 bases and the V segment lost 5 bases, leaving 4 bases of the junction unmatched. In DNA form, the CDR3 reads TGTGCCAGTAGTCTCCGGGACAGCTACAATGAGCAGTTCTTC. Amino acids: CASSLRDSYNEQFF.

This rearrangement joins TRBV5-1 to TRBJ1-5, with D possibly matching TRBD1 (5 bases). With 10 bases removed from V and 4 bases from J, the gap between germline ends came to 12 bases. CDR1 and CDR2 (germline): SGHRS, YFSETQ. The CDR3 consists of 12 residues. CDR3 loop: CAGLRANQPQHF. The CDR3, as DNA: TGCGCCGGACTCAGGGCGAATCAGCCCCAGCATTTT.

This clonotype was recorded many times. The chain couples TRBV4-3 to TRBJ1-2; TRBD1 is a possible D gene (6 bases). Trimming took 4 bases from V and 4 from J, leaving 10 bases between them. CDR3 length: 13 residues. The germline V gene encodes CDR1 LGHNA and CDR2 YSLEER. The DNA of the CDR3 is TGCGCCAGCAGCCGTACAGGGACCTATGGCTACACCTTC. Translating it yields CASSRTGTYGYTF.

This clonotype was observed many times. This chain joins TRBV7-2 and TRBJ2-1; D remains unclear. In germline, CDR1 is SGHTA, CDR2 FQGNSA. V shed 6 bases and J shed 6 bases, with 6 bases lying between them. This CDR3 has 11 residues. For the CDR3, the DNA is TGTGCCAGCAGAATAAGCAATGAGCAGTTCTTC. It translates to CASRISNEQFF. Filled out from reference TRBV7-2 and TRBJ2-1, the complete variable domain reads GAGVSQSPSNKVTEKGKDVELRCDPISGHTALYWYRQSLGQGLEFLIYFQGNSAPDKSGLPSDRFSAERTGGSVSTLTIQRTQQEDSAVYLCASRISNEQFFGPGTRLTVL.

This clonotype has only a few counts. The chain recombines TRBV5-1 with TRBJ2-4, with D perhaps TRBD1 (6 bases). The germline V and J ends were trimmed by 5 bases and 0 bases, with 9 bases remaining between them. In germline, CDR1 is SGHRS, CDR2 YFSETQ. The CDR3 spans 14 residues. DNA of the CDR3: TGCGCCAGCAGTAGGACAGCAGCCAAAAACATTCAGTACTTC. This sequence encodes CASSRTAAKNIQYF.

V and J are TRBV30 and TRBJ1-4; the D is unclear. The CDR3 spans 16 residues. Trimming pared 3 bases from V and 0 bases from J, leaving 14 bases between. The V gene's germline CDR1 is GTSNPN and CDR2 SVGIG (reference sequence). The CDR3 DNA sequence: TGTGCCTGGAGCCGATATACTGCAGCAACTAATGAAAAACTGTTTTTT. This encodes CAWSRYTAATNEKLFF.

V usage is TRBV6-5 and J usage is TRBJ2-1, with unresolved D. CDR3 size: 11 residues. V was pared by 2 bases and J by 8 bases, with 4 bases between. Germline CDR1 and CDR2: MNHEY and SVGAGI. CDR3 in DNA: TGTGCCAGCAGTTACCGTGATGAGCAGTTCTTC. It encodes CASSYRDEQFF.

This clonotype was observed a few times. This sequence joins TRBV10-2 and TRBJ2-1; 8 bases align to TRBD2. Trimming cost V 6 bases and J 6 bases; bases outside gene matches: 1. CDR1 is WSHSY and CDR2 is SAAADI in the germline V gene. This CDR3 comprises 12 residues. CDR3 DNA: TGCGCCAGCAGGGGACTAGGCAATGAGCAGTTCTTC. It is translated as CASRGLGNEQFF.

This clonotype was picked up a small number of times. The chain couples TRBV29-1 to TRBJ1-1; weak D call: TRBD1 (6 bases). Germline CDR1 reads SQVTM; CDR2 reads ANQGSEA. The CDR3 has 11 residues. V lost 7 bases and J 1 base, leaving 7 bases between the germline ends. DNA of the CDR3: TGCAGCGGACAGGAGAACACTGAAGCTTTCTTT. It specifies CSGQENTEAFF.